These 16 T cell receptor beta chains originate from one sample sequenced in a study of T-cell memory formation after mild COVID-19. TCRdb passed the 5' RACE reads through MiXCR, listing each CDR3 protein once. The sample consists of about 250,000 distinct CDR3 sequences, approximately 15% of them appearing once. The sequenced sample was PBMCs or a T cell subset sorted from them (not recorded which). These receptor sequences come from an adult woman who had mild COVID-19 (a few samples of this study predate the infection). Cell type and time point are not known.

This clonotype was found a few times. The chain has TRBV30 and TRBJ2-3; D might be TRBD1 or TRBD2, each matching 6 bases. The CDR3 runs to 13 residues. With 2 bases removed from V and 6 bases from J, the gap between germline ends came to 12 bases. Germline loops: CDR1 GTSNPN, CDR2 SVGIG (reference sequence). The CDR3 here is CAWSSGAGDTQYF. CDR3 sequence (DNA): TGTGCCTGGAGTTCGGGGGCGGGTGATACGCAGTATTTT.

This clonotype occurred a few times. The genes are TRBV7-9 and TRBJ1-5, with D possibly matching TRBD1 (5 bases). The CDR3 runs 16 residues. V gave up 4 bases and J gave up 5 bases, with 18 bases separating them. Looked up from germline, CDR1 is SEHNR and CDR2 is FQNEAQ (reference sequence). In nucleotides, the CDR3 is TGTGCCAGCAGCTCTAGGGGCTTTGAAGGACATCAGCCCCAGCATTTT. This translates into CASSSRGFEGHQPQHF.

This clonotype was observed a handful of times. Sequence at one end of the junction differs from germline and may be a read error. The gene calls are TRBV7-2 and TRBJ2-5, with D perhaps matching TRBD2 (6 bases). This CDR3 is built from 15 residues. The germline CDR1 and CDR2 sequences are SGHTA and FQGNSA. CDR3 nucleotide sequence: TGTGCCAGCAGGTTAGGGACTGGCTTTGCAGGTGCCCAGTACTTC. Translation: CASRLGTGFAGAQYF.

This chain joins TRBV6-5 and TRBJ1-2, with D unresolved. V lost 4 bases and J lost 2, with 11 bases in between. Germline assignment: CDR1 MNHEY and CDR2 SVGAGI. CDR3 size: 14 residues. The CDR3 sequence is CASSSRVGNYGYTF. For the CDR3, the DNA is TGTGCCAGCAGTTCCCGCGTGGGGAACTATGGCTACACCTTC.

The chain carries TRBV12-3 or TRBV12-4 and TRBJ1-3; the D is unclear. This CDR3 spans 14 amino acids. V lost 6 bases and J 1 base, leaving 10 bases between the germline ends. The CDR3 loop is CASSPTVSGNTIYF. Here the CDR3 DNA reads TGTGCCAGCAGCCCTACAGTTTCTGGAAACACCATATATTTT.

This clonotype was counted once. The junction and the germline gene differ at one end; a read error may be behind it. The chain employs TRBV7-2 and TRBJ1-1; D gene uncertain. The CDR3 length is 13 residues. The germline gives CDR1 SGHTA, CDR2 FQGNSA. CDR3 bases: TGTGCCAGAAGCTACAACGCGAATACTGAAGCTTTCTTT. It encodes CARSYNANTEAFF.

The gene calls are TRBV29-1 and TRBJ1-1, with TRBD1 matching over 7 bases. V lost 4 bases and J lost 1; bases outside the gene matches: 3. The CDR3 totals 13 residues. Germline V lookup: CDR1 SQVTM, CDR2 ANQGSEA. CDR3 coding DNA: TGCAGCGTTGTCTCAGGGGGGAACACTGAAGCTTTCTTT. This gives the protein CSVVSGGNTEAFF.

This clonotype was found many times. V usage is TRBV15 and J usage is TRBJ1-2, with unresolved D. The CDR3 is 13 amino acids. V was shortened by 3 bases and J by 8 bases, with 13 bases between the two germline ends. Germline V lookup: CDR1 LNHNV, CDR2 YYDKDF (reference sequence). DNA of the CDR3: TGTGCCACCAGCAGTGGGGTGTTGGGGGGCTACACCTTC. Amino acids: CATSSGVLGGYTF.

V gene TRBV11-1 combines with J gene TRBJ1-1; a weak D match, TRBD1 (5 bases). Germline CDR1 SGHAT, CDR2 FQDESV (reference sequence). This CDR3 has 14 amino acids. Trimming stripped 5 bases from V and 9 bases from J, with 19 bases between. CDR3 amino acids: CASSPREGRVKAFF. CDR3 bases: TGTGCCAGCAGCCCCCGAGAGGGCAGGGTAAAAGCTTTCTTT. The variable domain in full, completed from reference TRBV11-1 and TRBJ1-1, reads EAEVAQSPRYKITEKSQAVAFWCDPISGHATLYWYRQILGQGPELLVQFQDESVVDDSQLPKDRFSAERLKGVDSTLKIQPAELGDSAMYLCASSPREGRVKAFFGQGTRLTVV.

This clonotype has just a few counts. This chain links TRBV12-3 or TRBV12-4 with TRBJ2-7; 8 nucleotides agree with TRBD1. The J segment lost 9 bases and the V segment lost 7 bases, leaving 11 bases of the junction unmatched. The CDR3 has 13 residues. The CDR3 is CASNPRGTGGQYF. The DNA of the CDR3 is TGTGCCAGCAACCCCAGGGGGACAGGCGGGCAGTACTTC.

The CDR3 protein is CAWSGRAGARTGELFF. The CDR3 region has the DNA TGTGCCTGGAGTGGCCGAGCGGGGGCTCGCACCGGGGAGCTGTTTTTT. The chain employs TRBV30 and TRBJ2-2; 8 nucleotides match TRBD2. The CDR3 is 16 residues long. CDR1 and CDR2 (germline): GTSNPN, SVGIG (reference sequence). The trim removed 1 base at V and 4 bases at J, leaving 8 bases unmatched.

The V and J genes are TRBV9 and TRBJ2-4; TRBD1 agrees at 10 bases. V shed 3 bases, J shed 5 bases, and the junction held 5 bases outside the gene matches. Looked up from germline, CDR1 is SGDLS and CDR2 is YYNGEE. The CDR3 loop spans 15 amino acids. This CDR3 reads CASSATGGWENIQYF. The CDR3 DNA is TGTGCCAGCAGCGCGACAGGGGGCTGGGAAAACATTCAGTACTTC.

The V gene is TRBV12-3 or TRBV12-4, the J gene TRBJ2-7; 7 bases match TRBD1. Trimming removed 6 bases from V and 3 bases from J; junction bases left unmatched: 8. The CDR3 loop spans 14 amino acids. CDR3 sequence (DNA): TGTGCCAGCAGGGGTAGGGGACAGAACTACGAGCAGTACTTC. Translation gives CASRGRGQNYEQYF.

This clonotype has a handful of counts. V usage is TRBV25-1 and J usage is TRBJ2-3; D ambiguous. The CDR3 contains 12 residues. V was trimmed by 0 bases and J by 4 bases, leaving 2 bases between them. Per germline, CDR1 MGHDK and CDR2 SYGVNS. DNA for the CDR3: TGTGCCAGCAGTGAATACTCAGATACGCAGTATTTT. It yields the protein CASSEYSDTQYF.

The table lists this clonotype with many counts. The V gene is TRBV5-1, the J gene TRBJ2-1; 9 nucleotides match TRBD2. The germline V gene has CDR1 SGHRS and CDR2 YFSETQ. The J segment lost 7 bases and the V segment lost 0 bases, leaving 5 bases of the junction unmatched. The CDR3 is made up of 15 amino acids. The CDR3, as DNA: TGCGCCAGCAGCTTGGTTGTGACTAGCGGTAATGAGCAGTTCTTC. Translating gives CASSLVVTSGNEQFF.

The chain links TRBV18 to TRBJ2-3; 11 bases are a match to TRBD2. The CDR3 is 19 residues long. Germline V gene lookup returns CDR1 KGHSH and CDR2 LQKENI. V was pared by 3 bases and J by 1 base, with 12 bases of the junction left unmatched. CDR3 sequence (DNA): TGTGCCAGCTCACCGCAGATAGCGGGGGGGCCGTCCGGCACAGATACGCAGTATTTT. Its protein is CASSPQIAGGPSGTDTQYF.